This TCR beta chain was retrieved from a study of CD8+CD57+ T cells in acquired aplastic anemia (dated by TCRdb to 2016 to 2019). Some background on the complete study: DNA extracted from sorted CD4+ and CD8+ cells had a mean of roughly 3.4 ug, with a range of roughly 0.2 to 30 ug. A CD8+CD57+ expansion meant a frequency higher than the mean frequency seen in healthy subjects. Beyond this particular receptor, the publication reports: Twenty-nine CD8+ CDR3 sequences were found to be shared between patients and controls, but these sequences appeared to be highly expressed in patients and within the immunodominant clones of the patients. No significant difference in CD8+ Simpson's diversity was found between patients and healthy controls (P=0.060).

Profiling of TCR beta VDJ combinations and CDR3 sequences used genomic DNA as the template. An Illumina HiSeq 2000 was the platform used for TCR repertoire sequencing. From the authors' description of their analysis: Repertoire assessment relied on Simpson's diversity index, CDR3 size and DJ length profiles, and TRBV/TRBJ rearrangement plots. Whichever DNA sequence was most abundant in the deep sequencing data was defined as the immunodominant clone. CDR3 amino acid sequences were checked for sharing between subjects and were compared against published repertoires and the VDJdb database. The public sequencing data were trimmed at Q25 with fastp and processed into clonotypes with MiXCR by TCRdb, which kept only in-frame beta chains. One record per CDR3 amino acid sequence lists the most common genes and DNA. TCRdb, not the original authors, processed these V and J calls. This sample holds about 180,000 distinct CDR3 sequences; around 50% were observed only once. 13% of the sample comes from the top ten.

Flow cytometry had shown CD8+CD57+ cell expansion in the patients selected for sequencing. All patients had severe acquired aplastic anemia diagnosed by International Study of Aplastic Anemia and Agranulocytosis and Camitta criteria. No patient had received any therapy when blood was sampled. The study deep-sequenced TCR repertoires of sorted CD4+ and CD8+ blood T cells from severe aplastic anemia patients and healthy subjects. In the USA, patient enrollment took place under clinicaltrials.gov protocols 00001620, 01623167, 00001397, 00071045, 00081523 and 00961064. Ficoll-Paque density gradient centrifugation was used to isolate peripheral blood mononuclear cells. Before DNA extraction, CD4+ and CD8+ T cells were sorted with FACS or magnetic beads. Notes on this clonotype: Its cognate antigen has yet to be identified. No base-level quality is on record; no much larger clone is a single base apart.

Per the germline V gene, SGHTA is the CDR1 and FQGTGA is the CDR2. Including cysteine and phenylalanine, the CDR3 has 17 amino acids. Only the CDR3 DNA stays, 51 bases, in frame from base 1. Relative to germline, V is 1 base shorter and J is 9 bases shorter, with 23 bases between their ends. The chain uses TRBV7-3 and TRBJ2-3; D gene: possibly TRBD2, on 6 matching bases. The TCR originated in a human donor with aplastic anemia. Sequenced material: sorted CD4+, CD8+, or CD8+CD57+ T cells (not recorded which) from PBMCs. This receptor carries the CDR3 CASSLKAGAPSGETQYF. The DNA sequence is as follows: TGTGCCAGCAGCTTAAAGGCCGGGGCTCCTTCGGGGGAAACGCAGTATTTT.